This T cell receptor (beta chain) was captured by sequencing in a study of cytomegalovirus exposure and HLA in healthy donors. Turning to this clone: Its matching antigen is unknown.

PCR employed 60 Vbeta and 13 Jbeta primers. Sequenced by immunoSEQ multiplex PCR; TCRdb stores in-frame clones only, minus some. The table lists 100,000 to 150,000 clones, more than 9% of them singletons. Germline-derived CDR1 and CDR2 are SGHTA and FQGNSA. The CDR3 is 12 residues long. V lost 6 bases and J lost 3; bases outside the gene matches: 2. Whole-study results and caveats: Overall, roughly 170 TCR beta chains were annotated as cytomegalovirus-associated. An Asian-associated ancestry cluster reportedly showed fewer N-insertions than the roughly 700-donor mean in a later analysis.

Each donor's status was that of a healthy bone marrow donor. The specimen was PBMCs. This chain links TRBV7-2 with TRBJ2-7; 7 bases agree with TRBD2. The sequence was collected from a woman aged 18-29 years in good health and CMV-seropositive. The CDR3 coding sequence is TGTGCCAGCAGGACTAGCAGCTACGAGCAGTACTTC. It is translated as CASRTSSYEQYF.